The following is a T cell receptor beta chain sequence with its context. Its antigen is currently not known. Base qualities are not recorded, but no much larger clone differs from it by a single base. Library preparation employed the immunoSEQ multiplex PCR assay. For the multiplex PCR, a mixture combining 60 forward primers for TCR Vbeta segments and 13 reverse primers for TCR Jbeta segments was used. The CDR3 region of rearranged TCR beta genes was amplified from genomic DNA with a multiplex PCR assay. The Illumina HiSeq System was used to sequence the amplified TCR beta libraries as 87-base-pair reads. In the authors' own workflow: In a later analysis, roughly 80 million unique TCR beta chains were counted across the 666 repertoires, and about 9.9 million of these chains were shared by at least two donors. A nearest-neighbor algorithm error-corrected the raw reads and collapsed the reads into unique sequences, merging closely related sequences to remove PCR and sequencing errors. V, D and J gene segments were assigned by aligning CDR3 sequences to IMGT reference sequences. Each retained sequence needed at least a six-nucleotide match to both a V gene segment and a J gene segment. Rearrangements were called productive when the CDR3 lacked stop codons and stayed in frame with V and J; all others were non-productive. Following IMGT convention, CDR3 was defined as the stretch from the second conserved V-encoded cysteine to the conserved J-encoded phenylalanine. The earlier analysis of a few hundred of the donors excluded sequences that lacked an unambiguous match to a single V gene segment. In an earlier analysis of approximately 590 of the donors, V segments were called functional above 56.7% productive rearrangements and were called segregating when the between-donor standard deviation exceeded 5%. A statistical classification framework was developed to diagnose cytomegalovirus status using the catalog of TCR beta chain sequences. In a later analysis, TCR nucleotide sequences were compared against IMGT/GENE-DB human TR gene sequences so that V and J genes could be assigned. The TCRdist pipeline was used in a later analysis to assign CDR3 sequences and most-parsimonious VDJ recombination scenarios. In a later analysis, every TCR beta chain was defined by the combination of its CDR3 amino acid sequence and its V-gene family, and reads without a unique V-gene family were dropped. In a later analysis, approximately 640 highly shared, low-generation-probability nucleotide sequences were removed to address suspected cross-contamination and a sequencing artifact. In a later analysis, a clonal expansion index was calculated for each public chain from normalized within-repertoire ranks of inferred template counts. A later analysis computed generation probabilities with a VDJ recombination model fitted to out-of-frame rearrangements, and checked the results against IGoR. A later analysis scored TCR-TCR, TCR-HLA and TCR-CMV co-occurrence with hypergeometric tests, applying a repertoire-size bias correction to TCR pairs. In a later analysis, false discovery rates were estimated by permuting HLA or CMV assignments 20 times. In a later analysis, co-occurring TCRs were grouped using DBSCAN, and TCRdist sequence similarity was added for clustering within HLA-allele-positive subsets. Repertoires with fewer than 30,000 or more than 120,000 public chains were left out of co-occurrence clustering, as were about five repertoires with anomalous nucleotide sharing. The clones in this table, taken by TCRdb from immuneACCESS, are in-frame only. Not every clone is retained; where verified, under half of the shortfall comes from an unresolved V gene, and the cause of the rest is unknown. D and trimming were read from the DNA, whereas the V and J calls and clone size are those reported in that table. This sample comprises around 120,000 clones, about 76% of them detected only once. The ten top clones hold roughly 31% of the sample.

This sample was included in a study of cytomegalovirus exposure and HLA in healthy donors (dated by TCRdb to about 2017). Some background on the complete study: According to an earlier analysis of a few hundred of the donors, about 190 million T cells yielded roughly 110 million unique TCR beta sequences and about 300 Gb of sequence data. Approximately 300 gigabases of sequencing data and some 85 million unique TCR sequences were included in an early release covering 500 to 750 HLA-typed donors. Of the roughly 430 genotyped donors, about 80% fell in the genetic ancestry cluster associated with self-reported Caucasian donors. The study aimed to test whether cataloging public T cell receptors could reveal signatures of past pathogen exposure. The T cell repertoires of 666 subjects were profiled by immunosequencing and related to cytomegalovirus serostatus. A separate validation cohort of over a hundred different subjects was used in addition to the roughly 620-subject first cohort. High-throughput TCR immunosequencing, statistical association of individual TCRs with disease status, and machine learning were combined to predict cytomegalovirus infection status. A later analysis re-examined previously published TCR beta repertoires from 600 to 700 donors and added high-resolution HLA genotyping to investigate patterns of TCR occurrence. Rather than drawing on any new phenotypic data, the later analysis identified candidate immune exposures from TCR beta sequences and the way those sequences occurred across donors. An earlier analysis of some 500 of the donors used high-throughput TCR beta sequencing to judge whether each TCR beta V gene segment behaved as functional or pseudogenic. Donor age, sex, ethnicity and CMV serostatus were compiled alongside the repertoire data. A later genetic analysis used genome-wide SNP genotypes for about 65% of the roughly 670 donors, treating that subset as a discovery cohort. Every discovery cohort repertoire had been produced on one sequencing platform. HLA typing included class I and class II loci at four-digit resolution. Typing coverage differed by locus: A, B, C, DRB1 and DQB1 were typed in about 629-640 donors, DQA1 in roughly 500, DPA1 in 600 to 610, and DPB1 in 400 to 480. About five DR-DQ haplotypes were treated as single units for association and clustering because of strong linkage in the cohort. Among some 400 genotyped donors of the cohort, an average of around 240,000 unique TCR beta nucleotide sequences were sequenced per donor, around 20% of them non-productive. Broader findings and caveats from the paper: The study listed 164 TCR beta chains as associated with cytomegalovirus. A later genetic analysis reported fewer N-insertions in productive TCRs among donors in an Asian-associated ancestry cluster than the roughly 650-donor mean. Most TCR sequences were seen in very few donors, while some public TCRs were found in many individuals. At a false discovery rate of 0.05, a later analysis linked about 16,000 TCR beta sequences to specific HLA alleles. In vitro tests confirmed that three of the cytomegalovirus-associated TCR beta chains recognize cytomegalovirus antigens. Because counts were too low, more than 15 rarely observed V segments, including chromosome 9 orphons, were left out of the earlier analysis of a few hundred of the donors. Because some donors lacked HLA typing at each locus, the association tests relied only on the typed subset. Some IMGT-functional V segments, including TRBV6-2 and TRBV6-3, could not be told apart with the 87-base-pair reads, so those segments were excluded. According to the authors, the approach could potentially be generalized to other disease states and immunological phenotypes. In a later analysis, HLA-associated TCR beta chains were found to be more clonally expanded and to have lower generation probabilities than equally common non-associated chains. The sequencing pipeline was judged likely to have produced a cluster of highly shared sequence variants as a technical artifact. In this cohort, only TCR beta chains were sequenced, and detectable features were limited by the absence of alpha or paired-chain data. According to a later analysis, TCR association rates differed among HLA loci, with DRB1 alleles showing the most associated TCRs and HLA-C alleles showing the fewest. Immune exposure information for the cohort was limited to CMV serostatus. Sequencing depth was assumed to be roughly uniform across donors in the presence/absence analyses, though that assumption may not hold. V-gene and J-gene trimming of TCR beta chains was associated with a missense DCLRE1C variant in a later genetic analysis, and the association was replicated in an independent cohort. A further reported finding was that TCR beta sequences accurately predicted the HLA-A and HLA-B alleles for most subjects in the first cohort. The classifier was reported to diagnose cytomegalovirus status with high specificity and sensitivity in both the original cohort and the validation cohort. In a later analysis, most CMV-associated TCR beta chains were found to appear HLA-restricted, with HLA associations seemingly driven largely by CMV exposure. According to a later analysis, parvovirus B19, influenza, CMV and Epstein-Barr virus appeared linked to several top co-occurrence clusters. When HLA alleles, especially DR and DQ, strongly co-occurred, attributing TCR associations to individual alleles was difficult. Linkage disequilibrium might explain the correlated functional status among segregating V segments, but an unknown experimental factor could not be ruled out. In an earlier analysis of about 600 of the donors, most TCR beta V segments appeared in productive rearrangements about 90% or about 30% of the time, broadly matching IMGT annotations.

The cohort consisted of approximately 690 healthy bone marrow donors. All cohort members were sampled while nominally healthy, although unrecorded immune exposures were likely present. The donor was CMV seropositive and was included in the group of 270 or so seropositive cohort members. A peripheral blood sample was provided by each donor, and peripheral blood mononuclear cells were used for TCR beta sequencing. The Qiagen DNeasy Blood Extraction Kit was used to extract genomic DNA from the blood cell samples. There are 13 amino acids in the CDR3, from cysteine to phenylalanine inclusive. Only CDR3 DNA is held: 39 bases, read in frame from base 1. The germline V gene sets CDR1 to MNHNS and CDR2 to SASEGT. V sheds 10 bases and J sheds 0 bases, leaving 10 bases between their ends.

The receptor comes from a man in his 60s in good health and CMV-seropositive. This chain joins TRBV6-1 to TRBJ1-5; a tentative D call is TRBD1 (5 bases match). The specimen was PBMCs. The DNA sequence is as follows: TGTGCCACCGGGGGAGGTAGCAATCAGCCCCAGCATTTT. This is translated as CATGGGSNQPQHF.